The rows below give T cell receptor beta chains drawn from one sample of a study of blood T cell repertoires in COVID-19. The table came from immunoSEQ multiplex PCR; TCRdb's copy has only in-frame clones and leaves some out. Among about 200,000 clones listed, about 90% were seen once. Sequencing input: peripheral blood. The receptors derive from a man between 25 and 39 years old with acute or convalescent COVID-19. CDR3s include the opening cysteine and the closing phenylalanine or tryptophan. Fields, in order: CDR3 DNA, CDR3 protein, D gene, J gene, clone size, V gene. The D gene is left open where the match is weak. Clone size is stated in some rows and not others, as once, few, many or a class when expanded.

CDR3nt: TGCACCAGCAGCCAGCCCCCGCGGGAGGTGGGCTACGAGCAGTACTTC
CDR3aa: CTSSQPPREVGYEQYF
d_gene: -
j_gene: TRBJ2-7
abundance: -
v_gene: TRBV1

CDR3nt: TGTGCCACCAGCAGAGGAGGCGCGACGTACGAGCAGTACTTC
CDR3aa: CATSRGGATYEQYF
d_gene: -
j_gene: TRBJ2-7
abundance: -
v_gene: TRBV15

CDR3nt: TGCGCCAGCAGCTTGGACAGGGCCAAAGAAAAACTGTTTTTT
CDR3aa: CASSLDRAKEKLFF
d_gene: -
j_gene: TRBJ1-4
abundance: -
v_gene: TRBV5-1

CDR3nt: TGTGCCAGCAGACCCTTTGGGACAGGGGGTTACGAGCAGTACTTC
CDR3aa: CASRPFGTGGYEQYF
d_gene: TRBD1
j_gene: TRBJ2-7
abundance: -
v_gene: TRBV2

CDR3nt: TGTGCCAGCTCACGAGGCAGTCCGATCACAGATACGCAGTATTTT
CDR3aa: CASSRGSPITDTQYF
d_gene: -
j_gene: TRBJ2-3
abundance: -
v_gene: TRBV18

CDR3nt: TGCAGCGTTGAATTCAGGACTAGCGGGAGGTCGACAGATACGCAGTATTTT
CDR3aa: CSVEFRTSGRSTDTQYF
d_gene: TRBD2
j_gene: TRBJ2-3
abundance: -
v_gene: TRBV29-1

CDR3nt: TGTGCCAGCAGTGGAAGGACAGGGGTTGGCACTGAAGCTTTCTTT
CDR3aa: CASSGRTGVGTEAFF
d_gene: TRBD1
j_gene: TRBJ1-1
abundance: few
v_gene: TRBV6-6

CDR3nt: TGTGCCAGCAGCCCGTACAGAGATAATTCACCCCTCCACTTT
CDR3aa: CASSPYRDNSPLHF
d_gene: -
j_gene: TRBJ1-6
abundance: -
v_gene: TRBV3-1/TRBV3-2

CDR3nt: TGTGCCAGCAGTTACTCGGGACAGGGGTCCTCCGGCTACACCTTC
CDR3aa: CASSYSGQGSSGYTF
d_gene: TRBD1
j_gene: TRBJ1-2
abundance: -
v_gene: TRBV6-5

CDR3nt: TGTGCCAGCAGCTCGACAGGGGTGGGCAATTCACCCCTCCACTTT
CDR3aa: CASSSTGVGNSPLHF
d_gene: TRBD1
j_gene: TRBJ1-6
abundance: -
v_gene: TRBV11-2

CDR3nt: TGCGCCAGCAGACCGACAGAGTCAGGATCACCCCTCCACTTT
CDR3aa: CASRPTESGSPLHF
d_gene: -
j_gene: TRBJ1-6
abundance: -
v_gene: TRBV5-1

CDR3nt: TGTGCCAGCAGCCCCACCGTCGGGGGGAATTCCTACAATGAGCAGTTCTTC
CDR3aa: CASSPTVGGNSYNEQFF
d_gene: TRBD2
j_gene: TRBJ2-1
abundance: -
v_gene: TRBV11-3

CDR3nt: TGCAGCGTTGAAACAGGGACGGACACCGGGGAGCTGTTTTTT
CDR3aa: CSVETGTDTGELFF
d_gene: -
j_gene: TRBJ2-2
abundance: -
v_gene: TRBV29-1